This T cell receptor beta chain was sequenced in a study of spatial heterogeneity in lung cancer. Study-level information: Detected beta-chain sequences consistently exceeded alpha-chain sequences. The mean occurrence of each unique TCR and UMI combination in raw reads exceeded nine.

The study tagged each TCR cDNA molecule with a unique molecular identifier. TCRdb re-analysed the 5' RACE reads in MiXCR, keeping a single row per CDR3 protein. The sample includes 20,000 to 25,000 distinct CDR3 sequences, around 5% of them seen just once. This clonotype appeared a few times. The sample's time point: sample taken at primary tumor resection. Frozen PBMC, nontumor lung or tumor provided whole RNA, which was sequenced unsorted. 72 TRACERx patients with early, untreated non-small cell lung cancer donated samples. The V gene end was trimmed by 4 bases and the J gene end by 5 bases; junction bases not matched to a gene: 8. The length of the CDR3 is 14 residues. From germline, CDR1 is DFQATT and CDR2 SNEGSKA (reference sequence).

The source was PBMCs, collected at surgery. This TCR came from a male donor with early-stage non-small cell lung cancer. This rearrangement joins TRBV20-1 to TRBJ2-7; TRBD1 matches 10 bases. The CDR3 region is CSATRDRGINEQYF. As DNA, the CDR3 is TGCAGTGCTACCAGGGACAGGGGAATCAACGAGCAGTACTTC.